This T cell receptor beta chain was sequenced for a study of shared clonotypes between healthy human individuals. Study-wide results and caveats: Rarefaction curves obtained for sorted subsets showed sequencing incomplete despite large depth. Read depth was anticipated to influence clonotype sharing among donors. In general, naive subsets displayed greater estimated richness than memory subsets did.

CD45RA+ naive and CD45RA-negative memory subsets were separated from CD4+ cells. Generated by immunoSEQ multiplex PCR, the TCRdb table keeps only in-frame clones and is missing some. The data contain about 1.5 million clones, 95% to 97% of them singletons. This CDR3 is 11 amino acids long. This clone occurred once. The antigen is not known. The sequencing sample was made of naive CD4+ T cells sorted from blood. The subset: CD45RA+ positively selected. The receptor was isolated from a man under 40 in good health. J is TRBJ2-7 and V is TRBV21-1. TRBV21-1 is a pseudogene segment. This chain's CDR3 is CASSQKHEQYF. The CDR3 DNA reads TGTGCCAGCAGCCAAAAACACGAGCAGTACTTC.